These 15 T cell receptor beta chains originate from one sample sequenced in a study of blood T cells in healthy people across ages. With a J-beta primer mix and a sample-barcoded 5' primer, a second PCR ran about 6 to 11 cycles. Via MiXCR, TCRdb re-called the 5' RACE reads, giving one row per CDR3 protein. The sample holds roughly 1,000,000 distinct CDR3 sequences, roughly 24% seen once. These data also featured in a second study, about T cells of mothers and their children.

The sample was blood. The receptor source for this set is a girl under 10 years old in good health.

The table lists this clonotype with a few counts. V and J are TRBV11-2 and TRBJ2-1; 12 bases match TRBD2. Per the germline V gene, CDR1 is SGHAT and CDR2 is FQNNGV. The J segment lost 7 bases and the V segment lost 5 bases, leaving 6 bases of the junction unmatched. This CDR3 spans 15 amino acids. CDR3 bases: TGTGCCAGCAGCCGACTAGCGGGAGTCCCTAATGAGCAGTTCTTC. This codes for CASSRLAGVPNEQFF.

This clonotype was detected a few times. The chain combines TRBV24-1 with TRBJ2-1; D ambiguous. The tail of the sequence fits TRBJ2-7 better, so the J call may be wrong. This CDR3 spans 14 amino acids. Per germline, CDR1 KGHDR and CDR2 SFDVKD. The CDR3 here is CATIIPTESYEQYF. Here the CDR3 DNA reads TGTGCCACCATCATTCCCACTGAATCCTACGAGCAGTACTTC.

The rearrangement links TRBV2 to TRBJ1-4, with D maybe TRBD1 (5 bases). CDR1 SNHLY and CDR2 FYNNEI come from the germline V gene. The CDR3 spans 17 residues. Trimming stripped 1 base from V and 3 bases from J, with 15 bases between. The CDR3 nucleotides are TGTGCCAGCAGTGAAGATTTGGTGCAGGGCGCTAATGAAAAACTGTTTTTT. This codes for CASSEDLVQGANEKLFF.

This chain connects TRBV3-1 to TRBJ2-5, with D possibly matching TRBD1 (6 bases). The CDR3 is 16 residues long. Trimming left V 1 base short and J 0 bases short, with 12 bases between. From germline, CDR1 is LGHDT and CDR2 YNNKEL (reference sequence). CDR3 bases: TGTGCCAGCAGCCAAGTGTCAGGACAGTACCAAGAGACCCAGTACTTC. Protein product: CASSQVSGQYQETQYF.

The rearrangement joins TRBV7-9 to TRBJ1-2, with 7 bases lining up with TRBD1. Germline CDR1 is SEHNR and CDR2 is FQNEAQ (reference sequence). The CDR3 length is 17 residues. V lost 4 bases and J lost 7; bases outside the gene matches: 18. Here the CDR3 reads CASSSSTKINRGVGYTF. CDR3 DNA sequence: TGTGCCAGCAGCTCCTCGACAAAGATCAACAGGGGAGTTGGCTACACCTTC.

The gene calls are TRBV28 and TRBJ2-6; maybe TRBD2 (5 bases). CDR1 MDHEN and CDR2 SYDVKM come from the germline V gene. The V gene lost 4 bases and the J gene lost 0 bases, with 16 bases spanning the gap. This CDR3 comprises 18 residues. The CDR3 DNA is TGTGCCAGCAGTTCTAGGACGCCTACTAGCTCTGGGGCCAACGTCCTGACTTTC. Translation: CASSSRTPTSSGANVLTF.

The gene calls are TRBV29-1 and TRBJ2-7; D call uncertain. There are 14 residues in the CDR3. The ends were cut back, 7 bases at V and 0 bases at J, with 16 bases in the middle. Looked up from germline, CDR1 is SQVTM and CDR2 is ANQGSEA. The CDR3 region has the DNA TGCAGCGGGTTAGGGCCACCGAGCTCCTACGAGCAGTACTTC. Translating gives CSGLGPPSSYEQYF.

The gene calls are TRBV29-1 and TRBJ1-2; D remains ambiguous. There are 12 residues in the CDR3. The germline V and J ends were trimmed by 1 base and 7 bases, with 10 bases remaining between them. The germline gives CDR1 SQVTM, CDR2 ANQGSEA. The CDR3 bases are TGCAGCGTTGAAGGAAGCGAGAGTGGCTACACCTTC. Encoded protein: CSVEGSESGYTF.

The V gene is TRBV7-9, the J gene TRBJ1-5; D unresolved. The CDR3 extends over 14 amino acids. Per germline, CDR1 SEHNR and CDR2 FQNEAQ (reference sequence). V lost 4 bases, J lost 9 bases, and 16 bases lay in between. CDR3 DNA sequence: TGTGCCAGCAGCTCGTCGGTGGGCCGGGTGCCCCAGCATTTT. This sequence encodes CASSSSVGRVPQHF.

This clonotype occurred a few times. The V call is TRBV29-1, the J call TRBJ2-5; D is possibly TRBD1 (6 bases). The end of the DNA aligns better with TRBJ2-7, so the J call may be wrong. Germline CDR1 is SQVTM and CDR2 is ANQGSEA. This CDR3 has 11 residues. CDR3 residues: CSGRTEYEQYF. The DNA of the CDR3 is TGCAGCGGGAGGACAGAGTACGAGCAGTACTTC.

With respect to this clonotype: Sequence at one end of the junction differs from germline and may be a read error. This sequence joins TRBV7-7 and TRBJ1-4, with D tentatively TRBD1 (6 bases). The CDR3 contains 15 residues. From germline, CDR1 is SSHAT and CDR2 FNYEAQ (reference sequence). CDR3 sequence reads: CASSLRTAPNEKLFF. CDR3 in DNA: TGTGCTAGCAGCCTAAGGACAGCGCCGAATGAAAAACTGTTTTTT. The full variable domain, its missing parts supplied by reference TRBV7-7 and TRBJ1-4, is GAGVSQSPRYKVTKRGQDVTLRCDPISSHATLYWYQQALGQGPEFLTYFNYEAQPDKSGLPSDRFSAERPEGSISTLTIQRTEQRDSAMYRCASSLRTAPNEKLFFGSGTQLSVL.

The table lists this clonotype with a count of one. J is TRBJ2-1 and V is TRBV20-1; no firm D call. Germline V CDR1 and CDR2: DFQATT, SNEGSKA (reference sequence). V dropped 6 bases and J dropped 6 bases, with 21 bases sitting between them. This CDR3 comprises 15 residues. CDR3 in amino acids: CSAPATFSPANEQFF. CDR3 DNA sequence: TGCAGTGCCCCTGCGACTTTTTCCCCGGCCAATGAGCAGTTCTTC.

CDR3 protein: CASSLWGEKLFF. For the CDR3, the DNA is TGTGCCAGCAGCTTATGGGGGGAAAAACTGTTTTTT. The chain couples TRBV13 to TRBJ1-4; D is possibly TRBD1 (5 bases). With 2 bases removed from V and 8 bases from J, the gap between germline ends came to 6 bases. CDR1 and CDR2 from the germline V gene are PRHDT and FYEKMQ (reference sequence). The CDR3 has 12 amino acids.

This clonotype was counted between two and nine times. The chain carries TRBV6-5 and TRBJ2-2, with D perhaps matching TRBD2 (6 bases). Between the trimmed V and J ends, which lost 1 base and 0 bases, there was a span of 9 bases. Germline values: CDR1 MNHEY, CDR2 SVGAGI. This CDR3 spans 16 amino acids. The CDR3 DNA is TGTGCCAGCAGTTACTTAGCGGACGCGAACACCGGGGAGCTGTTTTTT. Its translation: CASSYLADANTGELFF.

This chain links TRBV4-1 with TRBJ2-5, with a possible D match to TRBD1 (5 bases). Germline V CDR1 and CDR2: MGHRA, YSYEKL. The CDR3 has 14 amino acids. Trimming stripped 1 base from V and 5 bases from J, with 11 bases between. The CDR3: CASSQGQLRETQYF. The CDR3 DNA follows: TGCGCCAGCAGCCAAGGACAGCTCCGGGAGACCCAGTACTTC.